These T cell receptor beta chains were read from a single sample in a study of OX40 agonist ivuxolimab in advanced cancers. Method: immunoSEQ multiplex PCR; TCRdb's copy keeps in-frame clones and lacks some. The sample lists some 60,000 clones, about 80% occurring once. The sample was CD4+ or CD8+ T cells sorted from blood, taken in a trial of the OX40 agonist ivuxolimab. These receptors all come from an adult with an advanced solid tumor such as melanoma, head and neck, liver or kidney cancer. Both conserved end residues are part of each CDR3. A D gene is named only where the DNA matches it firmly. Where a row states a size, it is once, few, many or the class of an expanded clone; other rows omit it.

d_gene	v_gene	abundance	j_gene	CDR3nt	CDR3aa
-	TRBV11-2	-	TRBJ2-3	TGTGCCAGCAGCTTAGCCCCGGCGGGGAGCGTAGATACGCAGTATTTT	CASSLAPAGSVDTQYF
-	TRBV15	-	TRBJ1-2	TGTGCCACCAGCCGATCACAGGGTAGCAAGGGCTACACCTTC	CATSRSQGSKGYTF
-	TRBV28	-	TRBJ2-7	TGTGCCAGCAGTTTATGGGGGGATTCTGCCTACGAGCAGTACTTC	CASSLWGDSAYEQYF
-	TRBV14	few	TRBJ2-7	TGTGCCAGCAGCCAAGGAGGGACTGGCTCCGAGCAGTACTTC	CASSQGGTGSEQYF
-	TRBV28	-	TRBJ1-2	TGTGCCAGCAGTCGCTGGACAGACGAAATGAGTGGCTACACCTTC	CASSRWTDEMSGYTF
-	TRBV18	-	TRBJ1-4	TGTGCCAGCTCTCTAGGGGGAACTAATGAAAAACTGTTTTTT	CASSLGGTNEKLFF
-	TRBV19	-	TRBJ1-3	TGTGCCAGTAGCCCCCGGGCCTTGGGGGGAAACACCATATATTTT	CASSPRALGGNTIYF
TRBD1	TRBV28	-	TRBJ2-7	TGTGCCAGCAGTATAAGACAGGGCCCGTCGTACGAGCAGTACTTC	CASSIRQGPSYEQYF
TRBD1	TRBV2	-	TRBJ1-1	TGTGCCAGCAGGGTTGACAGGGATCTTATTGAAGCTTTCTTT	CASRVDRDLIEAFF
TRBD1	TRBV13	-	TRBJ2-1	TGTGCCAGCAGCTTAGAACAGGGGAATGAGCAGTTCTTC	CASSLEQGNEQFF
-	TRBV11-2	once	TRBJ1-4	TGTGCCAGCAGCCCCCTGGGACACCTTAATGAAAAACTGTTTTTT	CASSPLGHLNEKLFF
-	TRBV28	-	TRBJ2-6	TGTGCCAGCAGTACACAGGCCTATGGGGCCAACGTCCTGACTTTC	CASSTQAYGANVLTF
TRBD1	TRBV4-1	once	TRBJ2-5	TGCGCCAGCAGCCAGTTCGGACAGGGCCAGAAGACCCAGTACTTC	CASSQFGQGQKTQYF
-	TRBV7-9	-	TRBJ2-1	TGTGCCAGCAGCCCTGGATGGGATGAGCAGTTCTTC	CASSPGWDEQFF
-	TRBV10-3	-	TRBJ1-5	TGTGCCATCAGTGGGGACCTCAATCAGCCCCAGCATTTT	CAISGDLNQPQHF
-	TRBV2	medium-sized	TRBJ2-7	TGTGCCTCCCACCACTTATTCCCCAACGAGCAGTACTTC	CASHHLFPNEQYF
TRBD1	TRBV9	few	TRBJ2-3	TGTGCCAGCAGCGTCGCAGGGGGCGGAAGCACAGATACGCAGTATTTT	CASSVAGGGSTDTQYF
TRBD2	TRBV5-1	-	TRBJ2-1	TGCGCCAGCCGATCGGGGGGTGATGAGCAGTTCTTC	CASRSGGDEQFF
-	TRBV29-1	-	TRBJ2-7	TGCAGCGCCTCTCGGGGGGCAAATCTCCTAGCTGAGCAGTACTTC	CSASRGANLLAEQYF
TRBD2	TRBV7-2	-	TRBJ2-3	TGTGCCAGCAGCTTAGTGGGACTAGCGGGCCCGTATATGACAGATACGCAGTATTTT	CASSLVGLAGPYMTDTQYF
-	TRBV10-3	few	TRBJ2-3	TGTGCCATCAGTAAGACTAGACCTGGGTCTAGCACAGATACGCAGTATTTT	CAISKTRPGSSTDTQYF
-	TRBV7-9	-	TRBJ2-6	TGTGCCAGCAGCTTAGGTTCCTTTAGGAGCTCTGGGGCCAACGTCCTGACTTTC	CASSLGSFRSSGANVLTF
-	TRBV4-1	few	TRBJ2-5	TGCGCCAGCAGCCAAGGGCTCTACAACCAAGAGACCCAGTACTTC	CASSQGLYNQETQYF
TRBD1	TRBV10-1	few	TRBJ2-2	TGCGCCAGCAGTGAGGATATGGCAGGGGGCGTGTTGTTTTTT	CASSEDMAGGVLFF
TRBD2	TRBV29-1	-	TRBJ2-5	TGCAGCGTCCTAGCGGGGGGGTCGGAGACCCAGTACTTC	CSVLAGGSETQYF
TRBD2	TRBV7-2	-	TRBJ2-5	TGTGCCAGCAGCTTAGGTGTTGGTAGCGGGCAAGAGACCCAGTACTTC	CASSLGVGSGQETQYF
TRBD2	TRBV6-5	once	TRBJ2-2	TGTGCCAGCAGCTGGACTAGCGGGATAGACGGGGAGCTGTTTTTT	CASSWTSGIDGELFF
TRBD1	TRBV14	-	TRBJ1-4	TGTGCCAGCAGTTCGACAGGGGATTGGGAAAAACTGTTTTTT	CASSSTGDWEKLFF
TRBD1	TRBV19	-	TRBJ1-5	TGTGCCAGTAGTTCGACCGGGACAGCCGCCTTCGATCGCAATCAGCCCCAGCATTTT	CASSSTGTAAFDRNQPQHF
-	TRBV5-8	-	TRBJ2-7	TGTGCCAGCAGCTTTTCAGGATACGAGCAGTACTTC	CASSFSGYEQYF
-	TRBV19	-	TRBJ2-2	TGTGCCAGTAGTATAGCGGGGGCCCCCACCGGGGAGCTGTTTTTT	CASSIAGAPTGELFF
TRBD2	TRBV5-1	-	TRBJ2-1	TGCGCCAGCAGCTTGGGAGGCGGGAGGGCCTACAATGAGCAGTTCTTC	CASSLGGGRAYNEQFF
-	TRBV6-6	-	TRBJ1-5	TGTGCCACCGGTGAGACAGTTTATAGCAATCAGCCCCAGCATTTT	CATGETVYSNQPQHF
TRBD1	TRBV4-1	-	TRBJ1-2	TGCGCCAGCAGCCAACCGGGACAGGGGATTTATGGCTACACCTTC	CASSQPGQGIYGYTF
TRBD1	TRBV6-1	few	TRBJ2-7	TGTGCCAGCAGGCCGGGACAGGGGGACGAGCAGTACTTC	CASRPGQGDEQYF
-	TRBV2	-	TRBJ2-4	TGTGCCAGCAGTGAGGTAGCCAAAAACATTCAGTACTTC	CASSEVAKNIQYF
-	TRBV19	-	TRBJ1-1	TGTGCCAGTAGGTGGGATTTTGACACTGAAGCTTTCTTT	CASRWDFDTEAFF
-	TRBV9	-	TRBJ2-5	TGTGCCAGCAGCGTAGGGGGGGCTGAGACCCAGTACTTC	CASSVGGAETQYF
-	TRBV13	-	TRBJ2-3	TGTGCCAGCAGCTCCAACAGGGATACGCAGTATTTT	CASSSNRDTQYF
TRBD2	TRBV7-3	-	TRBJ2-3	TGTGCCAGCAGCTTAAGCCCAGCGGGGACAGATACGCAGTATTTT	CASSLSPAGTDTQYF
TRBD1	TRBV28	-	TRBJ1-3	TGTGCCAGCAGACCCAGGGGGCTGGGAAACACCATATATTTT	CASRPRGLGNTIYF
-	TRBV9	-	TRBJ2-6	TGTGCCAGCAGCGTCGGAGGGGTTGGGGCCAACGTCCTGACTTTC	CASSVGGVGANVLTF
-	TRBV9	few	TRBJ2-3	TGTGCCAGCAGCTCTCGACTAAGATCCCCCACAGATACGCAGTATTTT	CASSSRLRSPTDTQYF